This TCR beta chain was identified in a study of cytomegalovirus exposure and HLA in healthy donors. Findings and caveats of the study: Later analysis indicated greater clonal expansion among HLA-associated TCR beta chains than among equally common other chains.

Germline CDR1 and CDR2: GTSNPN and SVGIG (reference sequence). V was pared by 0 bases and J by 7 bases, with 10 bases between. The CDR3 is made up of 13 amino acids. Amplification used 60 Vbeta primers and 13 Jbeta primers. Libraries were prepared by immunoSEQ multiplex PCR; TCRdb keeps only in-frame clonotypes and omits some of them. The profile shows 85,000 to 110,000 clones, approximately 66% of them singletons. Concerning this clone itself: The antigen remains unidentified.

The study sampled nominally healthy donors, though unrecorded immune exposures were likely. The sample consisted of PBMCs. This receptor was identified in a woman in her fifties or sixties in good health and CMV-seronegative. The rearrangement uses TRBV30 and TRBJ1-3; D unclear. In DNA form, the CDR3 reads TGTGCCTGGAGTGTTGGAGGGTTGAACACCATATATTTT. Residues: CAWSVGGLNTIYF. Combining the CDR3 with reference TRBV30 and TRBJ1-3 gives the whole variable domain SQTIHQWPATLVQPVGSPLSLECTVEGTSNPNLYWYRQAAGRGLQLLFYSVGIGQISSEVPQNLSASRPQDRQFILSSKKLLLSDSGFYLCAWSVGGLNTIYFGEGSWLTVV.